This entry features one T cell receptor beta chain sequence. The germline CDR1 and CDR2 sequences are MNHEY and SMNVEV (reference sequence). Trimming left V 5 bases short and J 3 bases short, with 17 bases between. This CDR3 region has 15 residues. The data were taken from a study of technical replicates of blood from a few donors. Using immunoSEQ multiplex PCR, the repertoire was profiled, and TCRdb retains in-frame clones only, with some absent. The sample has approximately 93,000 clones, approximately 95% seen once. The chain combines TRBV27 with TRBJ2-7; possible D gene TRBD2, 5 bases. The sequence came from a human donor in good health. Sequencing was performed on T cells isolated from PBMCs. CDR3 sequence: CASSPTRSQLYEQYF. CDR3 coding DNA: TGTGCCAGCAGTCCTACTAGATCTCAACTCTACGAGCAGTACTTC.